The 13 T cell receptor beta chains reported below all come from one sample, sequenced in a study of T cell changes during pregnancy in multiple sclerosis. Here immunoSEQ multiplex PCR was the method, and the copy in TCRdb shows in-frame clones only, minus some. The data contain roughly 46,000 clones, 90% to 95% of them singletons. The sample in question was CD8+ T cells from peripheral blood mononuclear cells, obtained in the first trimester of pregnancy. These receptors were obtained from a female donor with multiple sclerosis, enrolled in a pregnancy study.

J is TRBJ1-4 and V is TRBV29-1; perhaps TRBD1 as D (6 bases). The germline V gene encodes CDR1 SQVTM and CDR2 ANQGSEA. With 1 base removed from V and 4 bases from J, the gap between germline ends came to 13 bases. The CDR3 runs to 15 residues. CDR3 protein: CSVEVWTDDNEKLFF. The CDR3, as DNA: TGCAGCGTTGAAGTCTGGACAGACGATAATGAAAAACTGTTTTTT.

The chain joins TRBV29-1 to TRBJ1-2; TRBD1 aligns across 7 bases. The germline gives CDR1 SQVTM, CDR2 ANQGSEA. Trimming cost V 5 bases and J 3 bases; bases outside gene matches: 6. The length of the CDR3 is 13 residues. The CDR3 loop is CSVIGQDYYGYTF. The CDR3 bases are TGCAGCGTTATCGGACAGGACTACTATGGCTACACCTTC.

This clone has just one count. The V gene is TRBV6-4, the J gene TRBJ2-3, with D maybe TRBD1 (5 bases). Germline V gives CDR1 MRHNA, CDR2 SNTAGT. This CDR3 has 14 amino acids. V was clipped by 6 bases and J by 4 bases, with 14 bases between them. CDR3: CASSAKGEADTQYF. CDR3 bases: TGTGCCAGCAGCGCGAAAGGGGAAGCAGATACGCAGTATTTT.

The CDR3 bases are TGTGCCAGTAGTACCCGGGACTTATGGGGCAATCAGCCCCAGCATTTT. This translates into CASSTRDLWGNQPQHF. The chain combines TRBV19 with TRBJ1-5, with a tentative D call TRBD1 (5 bases). V was cut by 4 bases and J by 2 bases, with 15 bases left in between. Germline CDR1 and CDR2: LNHDA and SQIVND (reference sequence). CDR3 length: 16 amino acids.

The chain carries TRBV27 and TRBJ2-7; 7 bases are shared with TRBD1. CDR1 MNHEY and CDR2 SMNVEV come from the germline V gene (reference sequence). Germline trimming cut 5 bases from V and 1 base from J; bases unmatched to any gene: 8. The CDR3 is 15 residues long. The CDR3 DNA follows: TGTGCCAGCAGTCCCCGAGACAGGGAATCCTACGAGCAGTACTTC. Translating gives CASSPRDRESYEQYF.

The V gene is TRBV5-1, the J gene TRBJ1-2; D possibly corresponds to TRBD1 (5 bases). CDR1 and CDR2 (germline): SGHRS, YFSETQ. V lost 4 bases to trimming and J lost 4 bases, with 14 bases between them. The CDR3 has 14 residues. The CDR3 reads CASSGAGGGYGYTF. The CDR3 DNA reads TGCGCCAGCAGCGGTGCGGGCGGGGGCTATGGCTACACCTTC.

The rearrangement links TRBV2 to TRBJ2-6, with TRBD1 matching over 10 bases. The ends lost 7 bases at V and 18 bases at J; junction bases unmatched: 9. The germline CDR1 and CDR2 sequences are SNHLY and FYNNEI. This CDR3 spans 12 amino acids. The CDR3: CASNEGQGRKTF. CDR3 in DNA: TGTGCCAGCAACGAGGGACAGGGGAGAAAGACTTTC.

This sequence joins TRBV6-5 and TRBJ2-2; possibly TRBD1 for D (7 bases). Germline V gives CDR1 MNHEY, CDR2 SVGAGI. Trimming left V 1 base short and J 7 bases short, with 10 bases between. This CDR3 is 14 amino acids long. CDR3 loop: CASSYLQGGGELFF. For the CDR3, the DNA is TGTGCCAGCAGTTACTTGCAGGGGGGCGGGGAGCTGTTTTTT.

This clone was counted a few times. V usage is TRBV4-2 and J usage is TRBJ1-2; 10 bases line up with TRBD1. V dropped 8 bases and J dropped 6; count of bases not matched to a gene: 9. This CDR3 is 14 amino acids long. Per germline, CDR1 LGHNA and CDR2 YNFKEQ. This chain's CDR3 is CASYGVDRGDGYTF. CDR3 in DNA: TGTGCCAGCTATGGGGTGGACAGGGGGGATGGCTACACCTTC.

The chain joins TRBV27 to TRBJ1-5; tentative D call: TRBD1 (5 bases). The germline V gene has CDR1 MNHEY and CDR2 SMNVEV (reference sequence). The V end was cut by 6 bases, the J end by 3 bases, with 12 bases between. This CDR3 is 14 amino acids long. CDR3 sequence reads: CASRGQGSNQPQHF. The CDR3, as DNA: TGTGCCAGCAGGGGGCAGGGATCCAATCAGCCCCAGCATTTT.

The genes are TRBV29-1 and TRBJ2-1; tentative D call: TRBD1 (6 bases). This CDR3 region has 14 residues. The germline gives CDR1 SQVTM, CDR2 ANQGSEA. V was shortened by 7 bases and J by 8 bases, with 21 bases between the two germline ends. The DNA for the CDR3 is TGCAGCGCCGAACAATCGCACAGGGTCCATGAGCAGTTCTTC. It codes for CSAEQSHRVHEQFF.

The chain carries TRBV30 and TRBJ2-1; 8 bases agree with TRBD2. Germline V CDR1 and CDR2: GTSNPN, SVGIG (reference sequence). The CDR3 is 14 amino acids. J gave up 6 bases and V 3 bases, and 7 bases lay outside the gene matches. CDR3 amino acids: CAWSPLAGFNEQFF. The CDR3 DNA follows: TGTGCCTGGAGCCCTTTAGCGGGGTTCAATGAGCAGTTCTTC.

The rearrangement uses TRBV7-9 and TRBJ2-5, with D perhaps matching TRBD1 (6 bases). From germline, CDR1 is SEHNR and CDR2 FQNEAQ (reference sequence). V lost 4 bases and J 3 bases, leaving 12 bases between the germline ends. CDR3 length: 14 amino acids. CDR3 amino acids: CASSSSAGEETQYF. The DNA of the CDR3 is TGTGCCAGCAGCTCGTCGGCAGGGGAAGAGACCCAGTACTTC.